The 28 T cell receptor beta chains in this list originate from one sample, sequenced in a study of blood T cells in healthy people across ages. For the second PCR, which ran for 7 to 11 cycles, a sample-barcoded 5' primer and a J-beta primer mix were used. TCRdb independently ran MiXCR on the 5' RACE reads; one entry per CDR3 protein. Of 1.8 million or so distinct CDR3 sequences listed, about 39% are singletons. Sequencing input: blood. Receptors originate from a human donor in good health.

The V gene is TRBV5-5, the J gene TRBJ2-2, with D possibly being TRBD1 or TRBD2 (5 bases each). V was cut by 4 bases and J by 0 bases, with 10 bases left in between. Germline V CDR1 and CDR2: SGHKS, YYEKEE (reference sequence). This CDR3 region has 15 residues. CDR3 bases: TGTGCCAGCAGCCGGGACGTAACGAACACCGGGGAGCTGTTTTTT. Translating it yields CASSRDVTNTGELFF.

The chain carries TRBV27 and TRBJ2-1; 9 nucleotides match TRBD2. From germline, CDR1 is MNHEY and CDR2 SMNVEV (reference sequence). The CDR3 is 17 residues long. After removal of 6 bases from V and 10 bases from J, the junction contained 19 bases not matched to a gene. The CDR3 coding sequence is TGTGCCAGCAGACAAACCGGGACTAGCCTGCTCTACAGCGAGCAGTTCTTC. Amino acids: CASRQTGTSLLYSEQFF.

The chain employs TRBV20-1 and TRBJ2-4, with TRBD2 matching over 9 bases. V was clipped by 6 bases and J by 6 bases; unmatched bases: 6. This CDR3 is built from 13 residues. Germline V gene sequence: CDR1 DFQATT, CDR2 SNEGSKA (reference sequence). The CDR3 DNA is TGCAGTGCGGAGCGGGGGGAAGGAAACATTCAGTACTTC. Its translation is CSAERGEGNIQYF.

The chain is built from TRBV29-1 and TRBJ2-1, with 11 bases lining up with TRBD2. The germline gives CDR1 SQVTM, CDR2 ANQGSEA. Trimming at V came to 4 bases and at J to 8 bases, leaving 10 bases not matched to a gene. The CDR3 runs to 15 residues. The CDR3: CSVARLAGRPDEQFF. The CDR3 bases are TGCAGCGTTGCTCGACTAGCGGGGAGGCCGGATGAGCAGTTCTTC.

There are many counts of this clonotype. This chain connects TRBV7-2 to TRBJ2-1; D might be TRBD1 or TRBD2, each matching 5 bases. The ends were cut back, 0 bases at V and 2 bases at J, with 8 bases in the middle. Germline values: CDR1 SGHTA, CDR2 FQGNSA. This CDR3 spans 15 amino acids. This CDR3 reads CASSLAGVTYNEQFF. The CDR3, as DNA: TGTGCCAGCAGCTTAGCGGGGGTAACCTACAATGAGCAGTTCTTC.

This clonotype was seen more than once but under ten times. V is TRBV2 and J is TRBJ2-3; perhaps TRBD1 as D (6 bases). Germline lookup yields CDR1 SNHLY and CDR2 FYNNEI. The CDR3 runs to 15 residues. Deletions cut 8 bases from V and 0 bases from J, with 15 bases between. CDR3 in DNA: TGTGCCAGCGGTCTACAGGGACCTAGCACAGATACGCAGTATTTT. Its protein product is CASGLQGPSTDTQYF.

This clonotype was observed a few times. The V and J genes are TRBV4-2 and TRBJ2-5, with TRBD2 matching 10 bases. The length of the CDR3 is 17 residues. The junction had 13 bases not matched to a gene; V was cut back by 3 bases and J by 6 bases. The germline CDR1 and CDR2 sequences are LGHNA and YNFKEQ. As DNA, the CDR3 is TGTGCCAGCAGCCACGACTTGAAGCGGGGGGGTACGAAGACCCAGTACTTC. This sequence encodes CASSHDLKRGGTKTQYF.

This clonotype has at least ten counts. The junction does not match germline at one end; this may be a read error. The chain employs TRBV20-1 and TRBJ2-7; TRBD1 agrees at 10 bases. Looked up from germline, CDR1 is DFQATT and CDR2 is SNEGSKA (reference sequence). The CDR3 runs to 12 residues. CDR3 residues: CSARTGGYEQYF. Written as DNA, the CDR3 is TGCAGCGCTAGGACAGGGGGCTACGAGCAGTACTTC.

This clonotype was picked up a small number of times. The rearrangement links TRBV20-1 to TRBJ2-7; TRBD2 might be the D (5 bases). The length of the CDR3 is 14 residues. Germline CDR1 and CDR2: DFQATT and SNEGSKA (reference sequence). V lost 5 bases and J 3 bases, leaving 17 bases between the germline ends. The chain's CDR3 is CSALGVESLYEQYF. The CDR3 DNA follows: TGCAGTGCTTTGGGAGTAGAGTCGCTCTACGAGCAGTACTTC.

Only a few counts were recorded for this clonotype. The V and J genes are TRBV6-1 and TRBJ2-4, with unresolved D. Germline assignment: CDR1 MNHNS and CDR2 SASEGT. This CDR3 is 14 amino acids long. The germline V and J ends were trimmed by 7 bases and 1 base, with 11 bases remaining between them. CDR3 bases: TGTGCCAGCACCCGGGCTGTTGCCAAAAACATTCAGTACTTC. It specifies CASTRAVAKNIQYF.

The rearrangement links TRBV5-1 to TRBJ2-1; D might be TRBD2 (6 bases). V lost 7 bases and J lost 7, with 18 bases in between. CDR1 and CDR2 (germline): SGHRS, YFSETQ. The CDR3 sequence is 14 residues long. The CDR3: CASAGKWGDNEQFF. The CDR3 nucleotides read TGCGCCAGCGCTGGGAAATGGGGGGATAATGAGCAGTTCTTC.

The J gene is TRBJ2-4, the V gene TRBV12-5, with D uncertain. Near its end, the DNA agrees better with TRBJ2-7, so the J call may be wrong. The germline gives CDR1 LGHNT, CDR2 FRNRAP. The CDR3 runs to 12 residues. The CDR3 here is CASGLVLYEQYF. DNA for the CDR3: TGTGCTAGTGGTTTGGTACTGTACGAGCAGTACTTC.

This chain links TRBV6-2 or TRBV6-3 with TRBJ2-7; D remains ambiguous. The CDR3 is 13 residues long. Germline CDR1 is MNHEY and CDR2 is SVGEGT. V gave up 7 bases and J gave up 0 bases, with 10 bases separating them. Written as DNA, the CDR3 is TGTGCCAGCATGGGTAGCAGCTCCTACGAGCAGTACTTC. Protein: CASMGSSSYEQYF.

A remark on this clonotype: Since a much larger clone is just one base distant, this may be a read error. The chain uses TRBV6-5 and TRBJ1-5, with D uncertain. Looked up from germline, CDR1 is MNHEY and CDR2 is SVGAGI. The CDR3 extends over 12 amino acids. The V and J ends lost 2 bases and 5 bases respectively, with 4 bases between them. CDR3 in amino acids: CASSYVDQPQHF. The CDR3, as DNA: TGTGCCAGCAGTTACGTGGATCAGCCCCAGCATTTT.

The table lists this clonotype with a count of one. The rearrangement links TRBV4-3 to TRBJ2-2, with D unclear. Germline V gives CDR1 LGHNA, CDR2 YSLEER. Deletions cut 6 bases from V and 1 base from J, with 9 bases between. This CDR3 spans 14 amino acids. Here the CDR3 reads CASSPRLNTGELFF. The CDR3 DNA reads as TGCGCCAGCAGTCCCCGACTGAACACCGGGGAGCTGTTTTTT.

This clonotype was counted between two and nine times. The chain has TRBV28 and TRBJ2-5, with unresolved D. V lost 7 bases and J lost 7, with 13 bases in between. CDR1 MDHEN and CDR2 SYDVKM come from the germline V gene. This CDR3 has 12 residues. As DNA, the CDR3 is TGTGCCAGCACCGCCCCTCCCTGGACCCAGTACTTC. This gives the protein CASTAPPWTQYF.

This rearrangement joins TRBV6-1 to TRBJ1-4; D may be TRBD1 (6 bases). CDR3 size: 18 residues. Germline V gene data show CDR1 as MNHNS and CDR2 as SASEGT. The germline V and J ends were trimmed by 5 bases and 0 bases, with 19 bases remaining between them. CDR3 nucleotides: TGTGCCAGCAGTCGTCGCCTAGGACAGACCGCAACTAATGAAAAACTGTTTTTT. Protein sequence: CASSRRLGQTATNEKLFF.

J is TRBJ1-2 and V is TRBV29-1; D gene uncertain. Trimming shortened V by 0 bases and J by 10 bases, and 18 bases separated the two germline ends. This CDR3 spans 14 amino acids. Germline CDR1 and CDR2: SQVTM and ANQGSEA. As DNA, the CDR3 is TGCAGCGTTGAAGATCCCTTAACGGGAGAAGACTACACCTTC. It encodes CSVEDPLTGEDYTF.

The chain couples TRBV5-5 to TRBJ2-5, with 9 nucleotides matching TRBD1. The length of the CDR3 is 14 residues. CDR1 is SGHKS and CDR2 is YYEKEE in the germline V gene (reference sequence). With V trimmed by 7 bases and J by 4 bases, 8 bases remained unmatched. CDR3 amino acids: CASRSTGGGETQYF. CDR3 DNA: TGTGCCAGCCGCTCGACAGGGGGTGGAGAGACCCAGTACTTC.

The genes are TRBV7-9 and TRBJ1-2; D not certain. CDR1 is SEHNR and CDR2 is FQNEAQ in the germline V gene (reference sequence). Between the trimmed V and J ends, which lost 4 bases and 8 bases, there was a span of 11 bases. The CDR3 covers 12 residues. Written as DNA, the CDR3 is TGTGCCAGCAGCTGGGCCGCAAGCGGCTACACCTTC. Translation: CASSWAASGYTF.

This clonotype was observed a few times. V is TRBV29-1 and J is TRBJ2-7; 11 bases are shared with TRBD1. The CDR3 consists of 15 residues. Trimming removed 5 bases from V and 2 bases from J; junction bases left unmatched: 8. Germline V gene sequence: CDR1 SQVTM, CDR2 ANQGSEA. DNA of the CDR3: TGCAGCGTTCTAACCGGGACAGGGGGAACCTACGAGCAGTACTTC. This translates into CSVLTGTGGTYEQYF.

This chain joins TRBV4-1 and TRBJ1-2, with D uncertain. The germline V gene encodes CDR1 MGHRA and CDR2 YSYEKL. The germline V and J ends were trimmed by 0 bases and 4 bases, with 12 bases remaining between them. The CDR3 has 15 residues. In DNA form, the CDR3 reads TGCGCCAGCAGCCAAGATCTGAGGTCAGGCTATGGCTACACCTTC. As protein: CASSQDLRSGYGYTF.

The V gene is TRBV10-3, the J gene TRBJ2-1, with TRBD2 as a possible D gene (6 bases). Germline values: CDR1 ENHRY, CDR2 SYGVKD. CDR3 length equals 13 residues. V dropped 2 bases and J dropped 8 bases, with 10 bases sitting between them. Here the CDR3 reads CAISERGDDEQFF. The CDR3 DNA is TGTGCCATCAGTGAGCGCGGGGACGATGAGCAGTTCTTC.

The rearrangement links TRBV7-2 to TRBJ2-4; D gene unclear. Matching the DNA end better, TRBJ2-7 makes the J call doubtful. There are 14 residues in the CDR3. CDR1 SGHTA and CDR2 FQGNSA come from the germline V gene. The CDR3 DNA sequence: TGTGCCAGCAGCTTAAATCCAGGTCCTCACGAGCAGTACTTC. The encoded protein is CASSLNPGPHEQYF.

Points on this clonotype: Germline and junction disagree at one end, which may indicate a read error. The chain employs TRBV4-2 and TRBJ2-1; D uncertain. This CDR3 is built from 15 residues. The germline V gene has CDR1 LGHNA and CDR2 YNFKEQ. In DNA form, the CDR3 reads TGTGCCAGCAGCCAAGATGATGGATCCTACAATAAGCAGTTCTTC. Amino acids: CASSQDDGSYNKQFF.

This chain connects TRBV27 to TRBJ2-3; D possibly corresponds to TRBD1 (6 bases). The CDR3 spans 17 residues. The V gene's germline CDR1 is MNHEY and CDR2 SMNVEV (reference sequence). V lost 6 bases and J lost 4, with 23 bases in between. The CDR3 coding sequence is TGTGCCAGCAGGAGGGGCCCAGGGGTAGAGCCCGCAGATACGCAGTATTTT. Protein sequence: CASRRGPGVEPADTQYF.

This clonotype has a handful of counts. The V and J genes are TRBV6-6 and TRBJ2-7; the D gene is possibly TRBD1 (6 bases). This CDR3 is built from 15 residues. Germline loops: CDR1 MNHNY, CDR2 SVGAGI (reference sequence). Trimming stripped 6 bases from V and 2 bases from J, with 17 bases between. CDR3 protein: CASSFGTPLPYEQYF. CDR3 nucleotide sequence: TGTGCCAGCAGCTTTGGGACACCATTACCCTACGAGCAGTACTTC.

This clonotype turned up a few times. In nucleotides, the CDR3 is TGTGCCACCTCGGACAGGGGGAACACTGAAGCTTTCTTT. Translating it yields CATSDRGNTEAFF. This chain links TRBV7-9 with TRBJ1-1, with 9 bases identical to TRBD1. Germline CDR1 SEHNR, CDR2 FQNEAQ (reference sequence). After removal of 10 bases from V and 1 base from J, the junction contained 4 bases not matched to a gene. There are 13 residues in the CDR3. Full variable domain (rest looked up from reference TRBV7-9 and TRBJ1-1): DTGVSQNPRHKITKRGQNVTFRCDPISEHNRLYWYRQTLGQGPEFLTYFQNEAQLEKSRLLSDRFSAERPKGSFSTLEIQRTEQGDSAMYLCATSDRGNTEAFFGQGTRLTVV.